This TCR beta chain was obtained from a study of blood T cell repertoires in COVID-19. Study at large: The samples span acute and convalescent COVID-19 from the United States, Italy and Spain. PBMCs, B-cell-depleted T cells, or T cells provided the cDNA or gDNA that made up the material.

As handled by the study authors: Amplification from reference gene primers served as the basis for estimated nucleated cell counts. Some clones are missing from TCRdb's copy, which holds only in-frame ones; the method was immunoSEQ multiplex PCR. V, J and clone size are taken as reported in that table, and D and trimming were inferred from the DNA itself. The sample holds about 35,000 clones, 80% to 90% seen once. Per germline, CDR1 LGHDT and CDR2 YNNKEL (reference sequence). The V segment lost 1 base and the J segment 6 bases; nucleotides outside the gene matches: 6. The CDR3 is 15 residues long. Sequencing was performed on peripheral blood. The chain carries TRBV3-1 (or the pseudogene TRBV3-2) and TRBJ2-3; 8 bases are a match to TRBD2. This receptor was obtained from a man aged 45-65 years with acute or convalescent COVID-19. CDR3 loop: CASSQAGGAPDTQYF. The CDR3 coding sequence is TGTGCCAGCAGCCAAGCGGGGGGGGCCCCCGATACGCAGTATTTT.